This T cell receptor beta chain was profiled in a study of T cell responses to AZD1222 COVID-19 vaccine. Study observations and caveats: Only a handful of AZD1222 recipients were seropositive at baseline.

Notes on this clone: The antigen remains undetermined.

The repertoire was sequenced with immunoSEQ multiplex PCR; TCRdb's copy has only in-frame clones and lacks some. The sample records about 110,000 clones, around 90% being singletons. The sequences come from peripheral blood, collected 28 days after the second AZD1222 dose. This sequence originates from an adult who received the AZD1222 COVID-19 vaccine.

For the CDR3, the DNA is TGTGCCTGGAGCCTACCCCCTACGACCCAGTACTTC. Its protein is CAWSLPPTTQYF. This chain joins TRBV30 and TRBJ2-5; D not resolved. The ends were cut back, 3 bases at V and 7 bases at J, with 12 bases in the middle. The germline V gene encodes CDR1 GTSNPN and CDR2 SVGIG (reference sequence). The CDR3 covers 12 residues.